Sequencing of this T cell receptor beta chain was carried out in a study of T-cell reconstitution after alpha-beta-depleted transplantation in children (dated by TCRdb to about 2016). Notes on the research overall: The study quantitatively tracked T-cell immune reconstitution after TCRalphabeta/CD19-depleted allogeneic hematopoietic cell transplantation in children using TCR repertoire profiling.

The library was built by means of PCR. TCRdb lists the instrument as Illumina HiSeq 2500. TCR library preparation used molecular barcoding, with unique molecular identifiers applied to normalize quantification of the TCRbeta repertoire. TCRdb trimmed the raw reads at Q25, called clones with MiXCR and kept productive beta chains. Identical CDR3 proteins give one entry, which carries the most common genes and DNA. The sample table shows 200,000 to 250,000 distinct CDR3 sequences, and 9.5% to 15% are seen once. The ten largest clones take up about 2.6% of the sample. This clonotype was seen at least ten times. This clone's antigen is unknown. One base away there is no much larger clone; base qualities are not given. A distance of 11 bases separates the germline ends of V and J, which lose 7 bases and 4 bases respectively. CDR1 and CDR2 were assigned from the germline V gene as SQVTM and ANQGSEA. Including cysteine and phenylalanine, the CDR3 has 12 amino acids. Only the CDR3 DNA stays, 36 bases, in frame from base 1.

The material was PBMCs from the stem cell graft donor, obtained from the stem cell graft. The chain links TRBV29-1 with TRBJ2-1, with the D gene not confidently named. This TCR derives from a human donor who donated a stem cell graft to a child with acute lymphoblastic leukemia. In nucleotide form, the sequence is TGCAGCGCCGTGGGCAATTACAATGAGCAGTTCTTC. This is translated as CSAVGNYNEQFF.